Included here is one T cell receptor beta chain sequence, with context. Germline assignment: CDR1 SGHNT and CDR2 YENEEA. Trimming took off 5 bases at V and 0 bases at J, with 10 bases between the two ends. The CDR3 contains 15 residues. The sample originates from a study of blood T cell repertoires in COVID-19. Whole-study context: There were acute and convalescent COVID-19 samples, and they came from the United States, Italy and Spain. PBMCs, B-cell-depleted T cells, or T cells were the source of the cDNA or gDNA that made up the material.

Source study methods: Amplification of reference gene primers provided the estimated nucleated cell counts. The repertoire was sequenced with immunoSEQ multiplex PCR; TCRdb's copy has only in-frame clones and lacks some. D and trimming come from the DNA, and the V and J calls and clone size come from that table. Among just under 70,000 clones, 86% were seen once, and the ten largest hold about 8.3%. This sequence joins TRBV11-3 and TRBJ2-2; perhaps TRBD2 as D (6 bases). Sequencing input: peripheral blood. The TCR comes from a young man with acute or convalescent COVID-19. The CDR3, as DNA: TGTGCCAGCAGCCTCCCGGGGGCGAACACCGGGGAGCTGTTTTTT. Encoded protein: CASSLPGANTGELFF.